The source of this T cell receptor (beta chain) is a study of OX40 agonist ivuxolimab in advanced cancers. Trimming shortened V by 0 bases and J by 7 bases, and 14 bases separated the two germline ends. Germline values: CDR1 SGHDT, CDR2 YYEEEE. CDR3 length equals 15 residues. TCRdb's table, derived via immunoSEQ multiplex PCR, lists solely in-frame clones and lacks some. The sample comprises 70,000 or so clones, over 60% of which are singletons, and 2% to 2.5% rests with the top ten. Only a few counts were recorded for this clone. The material sequenced was CD4+ or CD8+ T cells sorted from blood, taken in a trial of the OX40 agonist ivuxolimab. This chain uses TRBV5-6 with TRBJ2-4; D is possibly TRBD2 (6 bases). The origin of this receptor is an adult with an advanced solid tumor such as melanoma, head and neck, liver or kidney cancer. The CDR3 nucleotides are TGTGCCAGCAGCTTGGAGGCGAGCGGGCTGAACATTCAGTACTTC. This encodes CASSLEASGLNIQYF.